This entry features one T cell receptor beta chain sequence. The data derive from a study of blood T cell repertoires in COVID-19. Study details: Spain, Italy and the United States supplied samples that represented acute and convalescent COVID-19. The cDNA or gDNA used as material had been derived from T cells, B-cell-depleted T cells, or PBMCs.

As handled by the study authors: Nucleated cell counts were estimated from reference gene primer amplification. TCRdb's copy holds only in-frame clones and misses some; the assay was immunoSEQ multiplex PCR. For V, J and clone size, that table is used; D and trimming come from the DNA. The sample has approximately 120,000 clones, around 86% seen once. Germline loops: CDR1 MGHRA, CDR2 YSYEKL. The CDR3 loop spans 16 amino acids. V lost 5 bases, J lost 0 bases, and 14 bases lay in between. The origin of this receptor is a human donor in a cohort sampled during active COVID-19. The rearrangement joins TRBV4-1 to TRBJ2-1; possible D gene TRBD2, 5 bases. The sample consisted of peripheral blood. The CDR3 DNA reads TGCGCCAGCAGCAACGGGGTGGCGTACTCCTACAATGAGCAGTTCTTC. Protein product: CASSNGVAYSYNEQFF.